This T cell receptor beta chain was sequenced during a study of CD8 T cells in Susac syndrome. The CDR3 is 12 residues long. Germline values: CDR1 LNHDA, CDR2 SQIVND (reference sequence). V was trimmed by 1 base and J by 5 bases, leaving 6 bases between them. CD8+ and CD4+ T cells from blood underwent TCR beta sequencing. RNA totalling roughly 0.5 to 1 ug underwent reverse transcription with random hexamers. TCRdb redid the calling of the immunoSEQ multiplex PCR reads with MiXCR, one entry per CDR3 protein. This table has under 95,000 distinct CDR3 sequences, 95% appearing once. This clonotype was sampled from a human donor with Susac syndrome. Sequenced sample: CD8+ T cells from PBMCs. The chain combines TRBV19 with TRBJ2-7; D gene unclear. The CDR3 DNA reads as TGTGCCAGTAGTATAGGTCCCAACGAGCAGTACTTC. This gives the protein CASSIGPNEQYF.